A selection of T cell receptor beta chains follows, all from one sample in a study of lymphopenia after photon versus proton radiotherapy. Produced via immunoSEQ multiplex PCR; TCRdb's table is partial and in-frame only. The table records approximately 80,000 clones, around 80% of them present only once. The starting material was peripheral blood, obtained from a patient treated with proton-based radiotherapy. The receptors stem from a man in his sixties with pancreatic cancer. The CDR3 runs from the conserved cysteine through the conserved F or W. D genes are given only for firm matches. Not every row has a clone size; where given, it reads once, few, many or a size class.

.,TRBJ1-4,.,TRBV18,14,TGTGCCAGCTCACCAAACACGGACCATGAAAAACTGTTTTTT,CASSPNTDHEKLFF
.,TRBJ1-1,.,TRBV18,14,TGTGCCAGCTCACCACAAGGGGGGGGAACTGAAGCTTTCTTT,CASSPQGGGTEAFF
.,TRBJ2-7,.,TRBV2,12,TGTGCCAGCAGTCGGGATAGCTACGAGCAGTACTTC,CASSRDSYEQYF
.,TRBJ2-6,.,TRBV5-1,16,TGCGCCAGCAGCTCTCTGGGGAACTCTGGGGCCAACGTCCTGACTTTC,CASSSLGNSGANVLTF
.,TRBJ2-7,.,TRBV7-2,12,TGTGCCAGCAGTTTGTATGGGTACGAGCAGTACTTC,CASSLYGYEQYF
.,TRBJ2-7,medium-sized,TRBV7-8,12,TGTGCCAGCAGCTTACCCCCTTCCGAGCAGTACTTC,CASSLPPSEQYF
.,TRBJ2-2,.,TRBV27,13,TGTGCCAGCAGTTTATCGCGGGTCGGGGAGCTGTTTTTT,CASSLSRVGELFF
TRBD1,TRBJ1-2,medium-sized,TRBV27,16,TGTGCCAGCAGTTACCGACAGGGGAGGGGTGACTATGGCTACACCTTC,CASSYRQGRGDYGYTF
.,TRBJ2-7,.,TRBV2,13,TGTGCCAGCGGCGGGACAACCTCCTACGAGCAGTACTTC,CASGGTTSYEQYF
.,TRBJ1-2,.,TRBV5-1,16,TGCGCCAGCAGCCAATTGGGGGCCAGCGGGGACTATGGCTACACCTTC,CASSQLGASGDYGYTF
.,TRBJ1-2,.,TRBV28,17,TGTGCCAGCAGTTCTCGAGGGGCCCCCCTGGACAGCGGACGCTACACCTTC,CASSSRGAPLDSGRYTF
TRBD2,TRBJ2-5,.,TRBV7-3,14,TGTGCCAGCAGCGTAGCGGGAGGGGAAGAGACCCAGTACTTC,CASSVAGGEETQYF
TRBD2,TRBJ2-1,few,TRBV7-6,13,TGTGCCAGCAGCCTAGCGGGAGTAAATGAGCAGTTCTTC,CASSLAGVNEQFF
.,TRBJ2-2,.,TRBV20-1,11,TGCAGTGCTAGTAGAACCGGGGAGCTGTTTTTT,CSASRTGELFF
TRBD2,TRBJ2-3,.,TRBV7-2,19,TGTGCCAGCAGCTTATGGGGACTAGCGGGAGGGGGGAAGGCAGATACGCAGTATTTT,CASSLWGLAGGGKADTQYF
.,TRBJ1-1,.,TRBV7-9,12,TGTGCCAGCAGCGAGGGGAACACTGAAGCTTTCTTT,CASSEGNTEAFF
TRBD1,TRBJ1-6,.,TRBV5-4,13,TGTGCCAGCAGCTTACAGGGGGGTTCACCCCTCCACTTT,CASSLQGGSPLHF
.,TRBJ2-7,.,TRBV30,11,TGTGCCTGGAGACCGTCCTACGAGCAGTACTTC,CAWRPSYEQYF
.,TRBJ2-7,few,TRBV12-1,14,TGTGCCAGCAGCTCCGGGACAGGGTTGTACGAGCAGTACTTC,CASSSGTGLYEQYF
.,TRBJ2-1,.,TRBV7-9,12,TGTGCCAGCCCCAACGAGGAAGGTGAGCAGTTCTTC,CASPNEEGEQFF
TRBD2,TRBJ2-1,.,TRBV6-5,15,TGTGCCAGCAGGCTCGGACTAGCGGGATCGAGTGAGCAGTTCTTC,CASRLGLAGSSEQFF
.,TRBJ1-2,.,TRBV21-1,10,TGTGCCACCCTGGACTATGGCTACACCTTC,CATLDYGYTF
.,TRBJ2-2,.,TRBV5-4,17,TGTGCCAGCAGCTTGGGGCACACGGGAGCGGCAGGGGGGGAGCTGTTTTTT,CASSLGHTGAAGGELFF
TRBD2,TRBJ2-1,.,TRBV6-6,15,TGTGCCAGCCGCGGGGGTGCAGTGGGAGAGGGTGAGCAGTTCTTC,CASRGGAVGEGEQFF
.,TRBJ2-1,.,TRBV11-2,12,TGTGCCAGCAGCTTATTAGGGTATGAGCAGTTCTTC,CASSLLGYEQFF
TRBD2,TRBJ2-1,once,TRBV19,16,TGTGCCAGTAGCCCCGCCCGGACTAGTGAGGGCAATGAGCAGTTCTTC,CASSPARTSEGNEQFF
.,TRBJ2-5,.,TRBV5-1,15,TGCGCCAGCAGCTTCGGGACAACTATCCAAGAGACCCAGTACTTC,CASSFGTTIQETQYF
.,TRBJ2-2,few,TRBV6-1,15,TGTGCCAGCAGCGCACATCTAGGTAGCGGCGGGGAGCTGTTTTTT,CASSAHLGSGGELFF
.,TRBJ1-2,.,TRBV5-4,14,TGTGCCAGCAGCGGCGGCCCAATAATCTATGGCTACACCTTC,CASSGGPIIYGYTF
.,TRBJ1-3,large,TRBV9,15,TGTGCCAGCAGCGTAGGAGGTGTAGGGTCGAACACCATATATTTT,CASSVGGVGSNTIYF
.,TRBJ1-1,once,TRBV13,14,TGTGCCAGCAGTCGCAGAACAGGGAACACTGAAGCTTTCTTT,CASSRRTGNTEAFF
.,TRBJ1-1,.,TRBV19,12,TGTGCCAGTAGCGGGGCGAACACTGAAGCTTTCTTT,CASSGANTEAFF
.,TRBJ1-1,.,TRBV30,13,TGTGCCTGGATGCCGGGCCCGGGCACTGAAGCTTTCTTT,CAWMPGPGTEAFF
.,TRBJ2-3,once,TRBV28,17,TGTGCCAGCAGTCCGCATCCTAGCTTAGAAAGCACAGATACGCAGTATTTT,CASSPHPSLESTDTQYF
.,TRBJ1-2,.,TRBV28,14,TGTGCCAGCGTTGCGGGAGACCTCCGCTATGGCTACACCTTC,CASVAGDLRYGYTF
TRBD1,TRBJ2-7,.,TRBV6-5,14,TGTGCCAGCAACGACAGGGGTAGGGACTACGAGCAGTACTTC,CASNDRGRDYEQYF
.,TRBJ1-2,.,TRBV27,11,TGTGCCGCCCTTGGTGGGGGATCCTATACCTTC,CAALGGGSYTF
.,TRBJ1-2,.,TRBV7-9,15,TGTGCCAGCAGTCTTGGGACCTACCGCTCCTATGGCTACACCTTC,CASSLGTYRSYGYTF
.,TRBJ2-3,.,TRBV7-3,15,TGTGCCAGCAGCCCCTGGCTAGCGAGCGCAGATACGCAGTATTTT,CASSPWLASADTQYF
.,TRBJ2-1,once,TRBV5-1,13,TGCGCCAGCAGCTCAGAAGGGCTCGATGAGCAGTTCTTC,CASSSEGLDEQFF
.,TRBJ2-3,once,TRBV28,13,TGTGCCAGCAGAAAGGGGGGCGAAGATACGCAGTATTTT,CASRKGGEDTQYF
TRBD1,TRBJ1-5,few,TRBV12-5,11,TGTGCTAGTGGGGGACAGACGCCCCAGCATTTT,CASGGQTPQHF
.,TRBJ1-2,few,TRBV5-1,16,TGCGCCAGCAGCTTGGCCTACGGAGGGAAGGAAGGAGGCTACACCTTC,CASSLAYGGKEGGYTF
.,TRBJ2-7,.,TRBV11-2,16,TGTGCCAGCAGCCGTGGGACTCCCAATTGGGTTTACGAGCAGTACTTC,CASSRGTPNWVYEQYF
.,TRBJ2-3,.,TRBV4-1,15,TGCGCCAGCAGCCTCGGGACGGGCCGCAAAGATACGCAGTATTTT,CASSLGTGRKDTQYF
.,TRBJ1-2,.,TRBV6-1,16,TGTGCCAGCAGTGGGCCGGCGGGGCGCCCGATGGGTGGCTACACCTTC,CASSGPAGRPMGGYTF
TRBD1,TRBJ1-2,many,TRBV28,13,TGTGCCAGCGACCGGACAGGGAACTATGGCTACACCTTC,CASDRTGNYGYTF
.,TRBJ2-1,.,TRBV29-1,18,TGCAGCGTTGAAGCAGGGTCCCTAACCCTTAGCTCCTACAATGAGCAGTTCTTC,CSVEAGSLTLSSYNEQFF
TRBD2,TRBJ2-7,.,TRBV5-5,15,TGTGCCAGCAGCTTGGTTAGCGGGAGCAGCCACGAGCAGTACTTC,CASSLVSGSSHEQYF
.,TRBJ2-2,.,TRBV19,15,.,CASSILARGNGELFF
TRBD2,TRBJ2-1,.,TRBV11-2,15,TGTGCCAGCAGCTTAGAAGCGGGAGGGCCGTGGGAGCAGTTCTTC,CASSLEAGGPWEQFF
.,TRBJ2-3,.,TRBV28,14,TGTGCCAGCAGTTTTTTTAGCATGGCAGATACGCAGTATTTT,CASSFFSMADTQYF
.,TRBJ2-1,few,TRBV19,14,TGTGCCAGTGATACCTTGGGGGGCTTGAATGAGCAGTTCTTC,CASDTLGGLNEQFF
TRBD2,TRBJ2-7,.,TRBV5-4,15,TGTGCCAGCAGCTTGGGACTAGCGGGCCCCTACGAGCAGTACTTC,CASSLGLAGPYEQYF
TRBD1,TRBJ1-1,.,TRBV28,14,TGTGCCAGCAGTTTAGACAGGGTAGCCACTGAAGCTTTCTTT,CASSLDRVATEAFF
.,TRBJ2-1,.,TRBV7-3,13,TGTGCCAGCAGCTCCTACACAGGGAACGAGCAGTTCTTC,CASSSYTGNEQFF
.,TRBJ2-1,.,TRBV6-6,15,TGTGCCAGCAGGGGCCTGGGGGGAGGGGGTCCTGAGCAGTTCTTC,CASRGLGGGGPEQFF
TRBD1,TRBJ1-4,once,TRBV7-9,13,TGTGCCAGCAGTTACGGACAGGCGGAAAAACTGTTTTTT,CASSYGQAEKLFF
.,TRBJ2-3,.,TRBV14,15,TGTGCCAGCAGCCACAGGGGGGGAAGCACAGATACGCAGTATTTT,CASSHRGGSTDTQYF
TRBD1,TRBJ1-1,.,TRBV15,15,TGTGCCACCAGCCTCCGGACAGGGAAGAACACTGAAGCTTTCTTT,CATSLRTGKNTEAFF